The rows below give T cell receptor beta chains drawn from one sample of a study of T cell repertoires in cytomegalovirus infection. For these receptors, no antigen is known. TCRdb fed the reads into MiXCR, producing one record per CDR3 protein. Here the sample spans 600,000 to 700,000 distinct CDR3 sequences, roughly a third being singletons. The sequencing here drew on cultured PBMCs, taken from culture after CMV antigen stimulation. The receptors stem from a human donor in good health (CMV status not recorded). Some clones in this sample may be carry-over from other donors' samples. The CDR3 runs from the conserved cysteine through the conserved F or W. A D gene is named only where the DNA matches it firmly. For some rows the clone size is stated as once, few or many, or as a class when expanded; others skip it.

J gene,clone size,V gene,D gene,CDR3 DNA,CDR3 protein
TRBJ2-7,.,TRBV7-9,.,TGTGCCAGCAGCTTGGGGGACACCTACGAGCAGTACTTC,CASSLGDTYEQYF
TRBJ2-3,many,TRBV6-2/TRBV6-3,TRBD2,TGTGCCAGCAGTTACAAGGTTAGCGGGAGATTGGCAGATACGCAGTATTTT,CASSYKVSGRLADTQYF
TRBJ2-4,.,TRBV4-1,TRBD2,TGCGCCAGCAGCCAACCTCTGACTAGCGGGGGCAAAAACATTCAGTACTTC,CASSQPLTSGGKNIQYF
TRBJ1-5,.,TRBV19,.,TGTGCCAGTAGTAAGGGACCCCACAATCAGCCCCAGCATTTT,CASSKGPHNQPQHF
TRBJ1-2,many,TRBV7-2,.,TGTGCCAGCAGCCCTAATGGACCTAACTATGGCTACACCTTC,CASSPNGPNYGYTF
TRBJ2-7,.,TRBV18,TRBD1,TGTGCCAGCTCACCAGGGACAGGCCTACGGAATTACGAGCAGTACTTC,CASSPGTGLRNYEQYF
TRBJ1-5,few,TRBV19,.,TGTGCCAGTAGTATGCGGCCCAATCAGCCCCAGCATTTT,CASSMRPNQPQHF
TRBJ1-2,few,TRBV7-8,TRBD1,TGTGCCAGCAGCTTAGCGGAGGGACAGGGTAGCGGCTACACCTTC,CASSLAEGQGSGYTF
TRBJ2-1,.,TRBV5-1,.,TGCGCCAGCAGCTTGGTTCGGGGGAGGTTAGATGAGCAGTTCTTC,CASSLVRGRLDEQFF
TRBJ1-1,many,TRBV7-8,TRBD1,TGTGCCAGCAGCTCAAGAGGACAGGTGAACACTGAAGCTTTCTTT,CASSSRGQVNTEAFF
TRBJ1-1,.,TRBV19,.,TGTGCCAGTAGTACCAGTAATAGTATCAGGACACCGAACACTGAAGCTTTCTTT,CASSTSNSIRTPNTEAFF
TRBJ1-1,.,TRBV29-1,.,TGCAGCGTTGATGAGAACACTGAAGCTTTCTTT,CSVDENTEAFF
TRBJ2-1,.,TRBV2,.,TGTGCCAGCAGTGTGGGACTTCCGAACAATGAGCAGTTCTTC,CASSVGLPNNEQFF
TRBJ2-5,few,TRBV7-9,TRBD2,TGTGCCAGCAGCTCTAGCGGGGCTGAGACCCAGTACTTC,CASSSSGAETQYF
TRBJ2-1,.,TRBV18,.,TGTGCCGGCTCACCATATTCGCGAGGGGTGTCCTACAATGAGCAGTTCTTC,CAGSPYSRGVSYNEQFF
TRBJ2-4,.,TRBV12-3/TRBV12-4,.,TGTGCCAGCACCCGGACCGGTTCAGGCATTCAGTACTTC,CASTRTGSGIQYF
TRBJ2-4,few,TRBV20-1,.,TGCAGTGCGCGGAGAGGGGCCAAAAACATTCAGTACTTC,CSARRGAKNIQYF